Shown below are 22 T cell receptor beta chains from a single sample sequenced in a study of blood T cells in healthy people across ages. The authors ran a second PCR of roughly 6 to 12 cycles using a sample-barcoded 5' primer and a J-beta primer mix. TCRdb ran MiXCR on the 5' RACE reads and lists one entry per CDR3 protein. The table includes around 710,000 distinct CDR3 sequences, more than 40% detected once. The sequenced sample consisted of blood. Receptors were obtained from a woman aged 60-70 years in good health.

V and J are TRBV27 and TRBJ1-2; D is possibly TRBD1 (6 bases). From germline, CDR1 is MNHEY and CDR2 SMNVEV (reference sequence). The length of the CDR3 is 13 residues. With 3 bases removed from V and 8 bases from J, the gap between germline ends came to 13 bases. Here the CDR3 reads CASSFSTRGGYTF. CDR3 sequence (DNA): TGTGCCAGCAGTTTCTCTACCAGGGGCGGCTACACCTTC.

This chain connects TRBV3-1 to TRBJ1-3; TRBD1 is a possible D gene (5 bases). V was clipped by 1 base and J by 4 bases, with 11 bases between them. This CDR3 is built from 15 residues. Germline values: CDR1 LGHDT, CDR2 YNNKEL (reference sequence). CDR3 sequence (DNA): TGTGCCAGCAGCCAAGGGGCCCCAGGGGGAAACACCATATATTTT. Translation gives CASSQGAPGGNTIYF.

V is TRBV18 and J is TRBJ2-7; TRBD1 is a possible D gene (5 bases). V lost 3 bases and J lost 0, with 9 bases in between. The germline CDR1 and CDR2 sequences are KGHSH and LQKENI. This CDR3 has 14 amino acids. The CDR3 DNA sequence: TGTGCCAGCTCACCCTTTGGGGCCTCCTACGAGCAGTACTTC. Amino acids: CASSPFGASYEQYF.

The chain links TRBV29-1 to TRBJ1-1, with TRBD1 identical over 9 bases. The CDR3 length is 13 residues. The germline gives CDR1 SQVTM, CDR2 ANQGSEA. V lost 5 bases, J lost 3 bases, and 4 bases stayed unmatched. The CDR3, as DNA: TGCAGCGTTACCGGGACAGGGTACACTGAAGCTTTCTTT. It specifies CSVTGTGYTEAFF.

This clonotype has just a few counts. The J gene is TRBJ2-4, the V gene TRBV28; D is ambiguous. Germline lookup yields CDR1 MDHEN and CDR2 SYDVKM. The V gene lost 8 bases and the J gene lost 1 base, with 9 bases spanning the gap. The CDR3 contains 13 residues. The CDR3 region is CASVDLAKNIQYF. CDR3 DNA: TGTGCCAGCGTAGACTTGGCCAAAAACATTCAGTACTTC.

CDR3 in DNA: TGTGCCACTTGGGAACAGGAGAATCAGCCCCAGCATTTT. Encoded protein: CATWEQENQPQHF. V gene TRBV10-3 combines with J gene TRBJ1-5; D may be TRBD1 (5 bases). Trimming took 10 bases from V and 4 from J, leaving 14 bases between them. The CDR3 covers 13 residues. Per germline, CDR1 ENHRY and CDR2 SYGVKD.

This clonotype was seen only a few times. The CDR3: CASSLNTSPTYEQYF. CDR3 bases: TGTGCCAGCAGTCTAAATACTAGCCCCACCTACGAGCAGTACTTC. V is TRBV28 and J is TRBJ2-7, with D tentatively TRBD2 (6 bases). The CDR3 runs 15 residues. V shed 5 bases and J shed 2 bases, with 16 bases lying between them. Germline V lookup: CDR1 MDHEN, CDR2 SYDVKM.

This clonotype occurred a few times. The chain recombines TRBV5-1 with TRBJ1-1, with 11 bases fitting TRBD1. V lost 0 bases, J lost 0 bases, and 4 bases stayed unmatched. The germline CDR1 and CDR2 sequences are SGHRS and YFSETQ. The CDR3 has 17 residues. This CDR3 is CASSLGGTGGMNTEAFF. CDR3 DNA: TGCGCCAGCAGCTTGGGGGGGACAGGGGGGATGAACACTGAAGCTTTCTTT.

V gene TRBV25-1 combines with J gene TRBJ1-5; 9 bases align to TRBD1. J lost 4 bases, V lost 6 bases, and 7 bases had no gene match. Germline lookup yields CDR1 MGHDK and CDR2 SYGVNS. The CDR3 is 15 residues long. In nucleotides, the CDR3 is TGTGCCAGCAGCGCCCCGGGACAGGGTAATCAGCCCCAGCATTTT. This codes for CASSAPGQGNQPQHF. Filled out from reference TRBV25-1 and TRBJ1-5, the complete variable domain reads EADIYQTPRYLVIGTGKKITLECSQTMGHDKMYWYQQDPGMELHLIHYSYGVNSTEKGDLSSESTVSRIRTEHFPLTLESARPSHTSQYLCASSAPGQGNQPQHFGDGTRLSIL.

This clonotype was detected a few times. V gene TRBV7-2 combines with J gene TRBJ1-2, with a possible D match to TRBD1 (6 bases). CDR1 and CDR2 from the germline V gene are SGHTA and FQGNSA. This CDR3 spans 13 amino acids. Trimming removed 7 bases from V and 4 bases from J, with 13 bases in between. The CDR3 spells CASTYGGLYGYTF. The DNA for the CDR3 is TGTGCCAGCACCTACGGGGGGCTCTATGGCTACACCTTC.

This clonotype was found a few times. V usage is TRBV29-1 and J usage is TRBJ1-4, with TRBD1 matching 9 bases. The length of the CDR3 is 12 residues. Trimming took 4 bases from V and 8 from J; bases not matched to a gene: 2. Germline V gene lookup returns CDR1 SQVTM and CDR2 ANQGSEA. DNA for the CDR3: TGCAGCGTTGGGACAGGGGAAGAAAAACTGTTTTTT. This translates into CSVGTGEEKLFF.

Many counts were recorded for this clonotype. This chain connects TRBV20-1 to TRBJ2-5; D remains unclear. The CDR3 runs 13 residues. Germline assignment: CDR1 DFQATT and CDR2 SNEGSKA (reference sequence). Between the trimmed V and J ends, which lost 3 bases and 7 bases, there was a span of 15 bases. The CDR3: CSASSTFRGTQYF. DNA of the CDR3: TGCAGTGCTAGTTCCACGTTTCGAGGGACCCAGTACTTC.

This clonotype was seen a single time. This chain uses TRBV6-1 with TRBJ2-1; D may be TRBD1 (5 bases). Germline CDR1 is MNHNS and CDR2 is SASEGT. The V and J ends lost 5 bases and 13 bases respectively, with 18 bases between them. CDR3 size: 13 residues. CDR3 nucleotide sequence: TGTGCCAGCAGTTCCAGGGAAAAAGAGACCCAGTTCTTC. Its protein is CASSSREKETQFF.

As for this clonotype: This clone may be a read error of a much larger clone one base away. This chain uses TRBV29-1 with TRBJ2-7, with TRBD1 matching 8 bases. The length of the CDR3 is 14 residues. Germline-derived CDR1 and CDR2 are SQVTM and ANQGSEA. The CDR3 region is CSVAETGASYVQYF. CDR3 nucleotide sequence: TGCAGCGTGGCCGAGACAGGGGCCTCCTACGTGCAGTACTTC.

There are a few counts of this clonotype. V gene TRBV7-9 combines with J gene TRBJ2-1; no firm D call. The germline V and J ends were trimmed by 2 bases and 0 bases, with 8 bases remaining between them. Germline lookup yields CDR1 SEHNR and CDR2 FQNEAQ (reference sequence). The CDR3 covers 15 residues. The CDR3 loop reads CASSLIQSSYNEQFF. The CDR3 region has the DNA TGTGCCAGCAGCTTAATACAAAGCTCCTACAATGAGCAGTTCTTC.

This clonotype was seen a handful of times. This chain links TRBV9 with TRBJ2-1; D is perhaps TRBD2 (5 bases). V shed 0 bases and J shed 0 bases, with 10 bases lying between them. This CDR3 comprises 16 residues. In germline, CDR1 is SGDLS, CDR2 YYNGEE. CDR3 sequence reads: CASSVVGDRSYNEQFF. For the CDR3, the DNA is TGTGCCAGCAGCGTAGTGGGAGATCGCTCCTACAATGAGCAGTTCTTC.

The chain has TRBV7-9 and TRBJ2-1; 11 positions match TRBD2. Germline V gene data show CDR1 as SEHNR and CDR2 as FQNEAQ (reference sequence). The junction had 7 bases not matched to a gene; V was cut back by 4 bases and J by 8 bases. CDR3 length: 15 amino acids. CDR3 in DNA: TGTGCCAGCAGCTATAGCGGGAGGGCCTTCGATGAGCAGTTCTTC. Translation: CASSYSGRAFDEQFF.

This chain links TRBV6-5 with TRBJ2-7; D uncertain. The germline V gene has CDR1 MNHEY and CDR2 SVGAGI. CDR3 length equals 15 residues. V was pared by 5 bases and J by 0 bases, with 14 bases between. CDR3 bases: TGTGCCAGCAGTCCGTACTTAAGGAGCTCCTACGAGCAGTACTTC. It is translated as CASSPYLRSSYEQYF.

This clonotype was seen a few times. This may arise from a read error, as a much more abundant clone is one base away. The chain is built from TRBV15 and TRBJ2-5; D is possibly TRBD2 (6 bases). Per germline, CDR1 LNHNV and CDR2 YYDKDF (reference sequence). The CDR3 sequence is 15 residues long. With 4 bases removed from V and 5 bases from J, the gap between germline ends came to 17 bases. CDR3 protein: CATSKAGPKRETQYF. The CDR3 DNA is TGTGCCACCAGCAAGGCGGGACCGAAACGGGAGACCCAGTACTTC.

This clonotype appeared many times. The CDR3 sequence is CSAEDTGTGTWGIQYF. CDR3 coding DNA: TGCAGTGCGGAAGACACAGGGACAGGGACGTGGGGCATTCAGTACTTC. This chain links TRBV20-1 with TRBJ2-4, with 9 bases identical to TRBD1. The trim removed 6 bases at V and 9 bases at J, leaving 18 bases unmatched. Germline V gene lookup returns CDR1 DFQATT and CDR2 SNEGSKA (reference sequence). This CDR3 has 16 amino acids.

This clonotype has just a few counts. V usage is TRBV3-1 and J usage is TRBJ2-1; the D gene is possibly TRBD2 (6 bases). The CDR3 covers 15 residues. V was clipped by 0 bases and J by 8 bases, with 14 bases between them. Germline CDR1 and CDR2: LGHDT and YNNKEL (reference sequence). Here the CDR3 reads CASSQDVVRGYEQFF. The DNA of the CDR3 is TGTGCCAGCAGCCAAGACGTGGTGCGGGGTTATGAGCAGTTCTTC.

The genes are TRBV28 and TRBJ2-7; D possibly matches TRBD1 or TRBD2 (5 bases each). Trimming shortened V by 4 bases and J by 5 bases, and 18 bases separated the two germline ends. Germline V gene lookup returns CDR1 MDHEN and CDR2 SYDVKM. The CDR3 loop spans 15 amino acids. This chain's CDR3 is CASSSPRGPVDEQYF. CDR3 DNA: TGTGCCAGCAGTTCCCCCCGGGGCCCTGTGGACGAGCAGTACTTC.